The text below deals with one T cell receptor (beta chain). Its specificity is not known. The entry originates in a study of shared clonotypes between healthy human individuals. Produced via immunoSEQ multiplex PCR; TCRdb's table is partial and in-frame only. In the table there are 2,500,000 or so clones, roughly 92% of which are singletons. The CDR3 consists of 15 residues. Whole-study results and caveats: Non-shared clonotypes had lower generation probabilities than those shared by all four donors.

Sequences were obtained from naive CD4+ T cells sorted from blood. Subset in this sample: CD45RA+ positively selected. The V and J genes are TRBV21-1 and TRBJ1-1; the table's D call, TRBD1, has no DNA check behind it. TRBV21-1 has pseudogene status. The receptor comes from a man aged 18 to 30 in good health. CDR3 bases: TGTGCCAGCAGCAAAATTACAGGGGGGAAGACTGAAGCTTTCTTT. It specifies CASSKITGGKTEAFF.